A single sample gave rise to the 18 T cell receptor beta chains below, sequenced in a study of blood T cell dynamics during melanoma immunotherapy. Sample time point: pre-treatment baseline. Sequenced by immunoSEQ multiplex PCR; TCRdb stores in-frame clones only, minus some. The sample carries roughly 17,000 clones, roughly 84% recorded once. The sample consisted of blood, taken from a patient treated with checkpoint blockade. The receptors shown here come from a human donor with melanoma.

V gene TRBV11-2 combines with J gene TRBJ2-1, with 10 nucleotides matching TRBD2. CDR3 length: 16 amino acids. The junction had 6 bases not matched to a gene; V was cut back by 5 bases and J by 2 bases. Germline CDR1 SGHAT, CDR2 FQNNGV. CDR3 sequence reads: CASSTLAGVTYNEQFF. The DNA for the CDR3 is TGTGCCAGCAGCACCCTAGCGGGAGTAACCTACAATGAGCAGTTCTTC.

This clone was recorded a few times. The V and J genes are TRBV5-1 and TRBJ2-3; D is uncertain. CDR3 length: 11 residues. The ends were cut back, 3 bases at V and 5 bases at J, with 4 bases in the middle. Germline values: CDR1 SGHRS, CDR2 YFSETQ. CDR3 sequence: CASSSIDTQYF. The CDR3 nucleotides are TGCGCCAGCAGCTCGATAGATACGCAGTATTTT.

In this sample, this clone turned up once. The chain recombines TRBV4-1 with TRBJ1-5; a possible D gene is TRBD1 (5 bases). V dropped 0 bases and J dropped 1 base, with 16 bases sitting between them. Germline V gene sequence: CDR1 MGHRA, CDR2 YSYEKL. The length of the CDR3 is 18 residues. DNA for the CDR3: TGCGCCAGCAGCCAAGAGGGCGGAGGGGCTTCGAGCAATCAGCCCCAGCATTTT. It codes for CASSQEGGGASSNQPQHF.

The V gene is TRBV28, the J gene TRBJ1-6; the D gene is possibly TRBD1 (5 bases). The CDR3 loop spans 15 amino acids. CDR1 MDHEN and CDR2 SYDVKM come from the germline V gene. Trimming removed 7 bases from V and 6 bases from J, with 16 bases in between. This CDR3 is CASTLGQGGNSPLHF. The DNA of the CDR3 is TGTGCCAGCACCCTCGGCCAGGGTGGTAATTCACCCCTCCACTTT.

The rearrangement uses TRBV6-5 and TRBJ2-7; no clear D gene. Per germline, CDR1 MNHEY and CDR2 SVGAGI. This CDR3 is 15 amino acids long. Trimming left V 5 bases short and J 2 bases short, with 16 bases between. The CDR3 sequence: CASSPTGPAPYEQYF. In DNA, the CDR3 is TGTGCCAGCAGTCCCACCGGCCCAGCCCCCTACGAGCAGTACTTC.

The chain couples TRBV5-4 to TRBJ2-1; 9 bases agree with TRBD2. V trimming: 4 bases; J trimming: 0 bases; junction bases outside the gene matches: 11. CDR3 size: 18 residues. Germline V gene data show CDR1 as SGHNT and CDR2 as YYREEE (reference sequence). CDR3 DNA sequence: TGTGCCAGCAGCCCCGGACAGGTTAGCGGGGGCTCCTACAATGAGCAGTTCTTC. It encodes CASSPGQVSGGSYNEQFF.

The rearrangement links TRBV7-9 to TRBJ2-3; unclear D gene. Germline CDR1 SEHNR, CDR2 FQNEAQ (reference sequence). V lost 1 base and J 5 bases, leaving 10 bases between the germline ends. This CDR3 has 14 residues. The CDR3 sequence is CASSLGLERDTQYF. CDR3 in DNA: TGTGCCAGCAGCTTAGGGCTAGAAAGAGATACGCAGTATTTT.

This chain links TRBV21-1 with TRBJ2-7; whether TRBD1, the table's D call, matches the DNA was not checked. TRBV21-1 is reported as a pseudogene. The CDR3 extends over 21 amino acids. The CDR3 here is CASSNVVIRHTGGHSSYEQYF. For the CDR3, the DNA is TGTGCCAGCAGCAACGTAGTTATTAGGCACACAGGGGGCCATAGCTCCTACGAGCAGTACTTC.

This clone has a handful of counts. J is TRBJ2-2 and V is TRBV2, with a tentative D call TRBD2 (5 bases). Germline lookup yields CDR1 SNHLY and CDR2 FYNNEI. This CDR3 comprises 12 residues. The V end was cut by 6 bases, the J end by 6 bases, with 8 bases between. CDR3 nucleotide sequence: TGTGCCAGCAGGAGGGTCGCCGGGGAGCTGTTTTTT. Amino acids: CASRRVAGELFF.

The chain couples TRBV5-1 to TRBJ2-6, with D unresolved. Germline V gene lookup returns CDR1 SGHRS and CDR2 YFSETQ. The CDR3 is 18 amino acids. The V end was cut by 2 bases, the J end by 0 bases, with 15 bases between. The CDR3 loop is CASSFHLNIYSGANVLTF. For the CDR3, the DNA is TGCGCCAGCAGCTTTCACCTAAATATATACTCTGGGGCCAACGTCCTGACTTTC.

This sequence joins TRBV2 and TRBJ2-1; D remains ambiguous. V lost 7 bases, J lost 7 bases, and 8 bases lay in between. This CDR3 contains 11 residues. Germline lookup yields CDR1 SNHLY and CDR2 FYNNEI. In DNA, the CDR3 is TGTGCCAGCACCGATGGGAATGAGCAGTTCTTC. It yields the protein CASTDGNEQFF.

In DNA, the CDR3 is TGTGCCAGCAGCTCCTCGGGAGGAGCGGGGACGCAGTATTTT. As protein: CASSSSGGAGTQYF. V and J are TRBV7-9 and TRBJ2-3; 7 bases match TRBD2. With V trimmed by 4 bases and J by 9 bases, 10 bases remained unmatched. CDR1 SEHNR and CDR2 FQNEAQ come from the germline V gene (reference sequence). This CDR3 region has 14 residues.

The genes are TRBV6-1 and TRBJ2-7; 10 nucleotides align to TRBD2. The CDR3 contains 13 residues. The junction had 1 base not matched to a gene; V was cut back by 8 bases and J by 0 bases. The germline gives CDR1 MNHNS, CDR2 SASEGT. The chain's CDR3 is CASGTSVSYEQYF. CDR3 bases: TGTGCCAGCGGGACTAGCGTCTCCTACGAGCAGTACTTC.

The rearrangement joins TRBV7-2 to TRBJ1-6; D might be TRBD1 (6 bases). Germline V gene data show CDR1 as SGHTA and CDR2 as FQGNSA. This CDR3 spans 18 amino acids. V lost 0 bases and J 5 bases, leaving 17 bases between the germline ends. In DNA, the CDR3 is TGTGCCAGCAGCTTAGCGCGACCTGGCAGGGGAAATAATTCACCCCTCCACTTT. Amino acids: CASSLARPGRGNNSPLHF.

The rearrangement joins TRBV7-9 to TRBJ1-6, with unresolved D. Trimming removed 5 bases from V and 5 bases from J, with 16 bases in between. The CDR3 is made up of 16 amino acids. From germline, CDR1 is SEHNR and CDR2 FQNEAQ (reference sequence). The CDR3 sequence: CASSPWQKGNNSPLHF. The CDR3 DNA is TGTGCCAGCAGCCCGTGGCAGAAGGGTAATAATTCACCCCTCCACTTT.

The chain recombines TRBV28 with TRBJ1-1, with D perhaps matching TRBD1 (5 bases). The V and J ends lost 11 bases and 2 bases respectively, with 21 bases between them. The CDR3 runs 15 residues. Germline V gene sequence: CDR1 MDHEN, CDR2 SYDVKM. In DNA, the CDR3 is TGTGCCCAACAACTGGGGGAGGTCGGAAACACTGAAGCTTTCTTT. Amino acids: CAQQLGEVGNTEAFF. Filled out from reference TRBV28 and TRBJ1-1, the complete variable domain reads DVKVTQSSRYLVKRTGEKVFLECVQDMDHENMFWYRQDPGLGLRLIYFSYDVKMKEKGDIPEGYSVSREKKERFSLILESASTNQTSMYLCAQQLGEVGNTEAFFGQGTRLTVV.

V gene TRBV30 combines with J gene TRBJ2-7, with a possible D match to TRBD2 (6 bases). Germline-derived CDR1 and CDR2 are GTSNPN and SVGIG (reference sequence). Trimming removed 5 bases from V and 5 bases from J, with 13 bases in between. CDR3 length equals 12 residues. CDR3 in DNA: TGTGCCTGGGCGGGACCGTCCCACGAGCAGTACTTC. This sequence encodes CAWAGPSHEQYF.

The chain has TRBV11-1 and TRBJ2-5, with D possibly being TRBD2 (6 bases). The CDR3 has 16 residues. Germline V gives CDR1 SGHAT, CDR2 FQDESV (reference sequence). Trimming stripped 4 bases from V and 3 bases from J, with 18 bases between. DNA for the CDR3: TGTGCCAGCAGCTCCGATGTAGCGGAAACCGAAGAGACCCAGTACTTC. Its translation is CASSSDVAETEETQYF.